Included here is one TCR beta chain sequence, with context. This entry belongs to a study of blood T cell repertoires in COVID-19. At the level of the study: Samples came from the United States, Italy and Spain, spanning acute and convalescent COVID-19. The cDNA or gDNA used as material had been derived from T cells, B-cell-depleted T cells, or PBMCs.

V dropped 6 bases and J dropped 4; count of bases not matched to a gene: 4. Germline-derived CDR1 and CDR2 are MNHEY and SVGEGT. The CDR3 consists of 13 residues. Original analysis: Amplification of reference gene primers was used by the study to estimate nucleated cell counts. The assay was immunoSEQ multiplex PCR, and TCRdb's table has in-frame clones only and misses some. The D gene and trimming were derived from the DNA, and the V and J assignments and clone size from that table. This table has some 300,000 clones, around 89% appearing once. The chain recombines TRBV6-2 or TRBV6-3 with TRBJ2-3, with 7 bases matching TRBD2. The sample taken for sequencing was peripheral blood. The source of this sequence is a woman aged 45 to 65 with COVID-19, enrolled during active disease. The CDR3 DNA follows: TGTGCCAGCAGCCGGGACTACGCAGATACGCAGTATTTT. Translation: CASSRDYADTQYF.